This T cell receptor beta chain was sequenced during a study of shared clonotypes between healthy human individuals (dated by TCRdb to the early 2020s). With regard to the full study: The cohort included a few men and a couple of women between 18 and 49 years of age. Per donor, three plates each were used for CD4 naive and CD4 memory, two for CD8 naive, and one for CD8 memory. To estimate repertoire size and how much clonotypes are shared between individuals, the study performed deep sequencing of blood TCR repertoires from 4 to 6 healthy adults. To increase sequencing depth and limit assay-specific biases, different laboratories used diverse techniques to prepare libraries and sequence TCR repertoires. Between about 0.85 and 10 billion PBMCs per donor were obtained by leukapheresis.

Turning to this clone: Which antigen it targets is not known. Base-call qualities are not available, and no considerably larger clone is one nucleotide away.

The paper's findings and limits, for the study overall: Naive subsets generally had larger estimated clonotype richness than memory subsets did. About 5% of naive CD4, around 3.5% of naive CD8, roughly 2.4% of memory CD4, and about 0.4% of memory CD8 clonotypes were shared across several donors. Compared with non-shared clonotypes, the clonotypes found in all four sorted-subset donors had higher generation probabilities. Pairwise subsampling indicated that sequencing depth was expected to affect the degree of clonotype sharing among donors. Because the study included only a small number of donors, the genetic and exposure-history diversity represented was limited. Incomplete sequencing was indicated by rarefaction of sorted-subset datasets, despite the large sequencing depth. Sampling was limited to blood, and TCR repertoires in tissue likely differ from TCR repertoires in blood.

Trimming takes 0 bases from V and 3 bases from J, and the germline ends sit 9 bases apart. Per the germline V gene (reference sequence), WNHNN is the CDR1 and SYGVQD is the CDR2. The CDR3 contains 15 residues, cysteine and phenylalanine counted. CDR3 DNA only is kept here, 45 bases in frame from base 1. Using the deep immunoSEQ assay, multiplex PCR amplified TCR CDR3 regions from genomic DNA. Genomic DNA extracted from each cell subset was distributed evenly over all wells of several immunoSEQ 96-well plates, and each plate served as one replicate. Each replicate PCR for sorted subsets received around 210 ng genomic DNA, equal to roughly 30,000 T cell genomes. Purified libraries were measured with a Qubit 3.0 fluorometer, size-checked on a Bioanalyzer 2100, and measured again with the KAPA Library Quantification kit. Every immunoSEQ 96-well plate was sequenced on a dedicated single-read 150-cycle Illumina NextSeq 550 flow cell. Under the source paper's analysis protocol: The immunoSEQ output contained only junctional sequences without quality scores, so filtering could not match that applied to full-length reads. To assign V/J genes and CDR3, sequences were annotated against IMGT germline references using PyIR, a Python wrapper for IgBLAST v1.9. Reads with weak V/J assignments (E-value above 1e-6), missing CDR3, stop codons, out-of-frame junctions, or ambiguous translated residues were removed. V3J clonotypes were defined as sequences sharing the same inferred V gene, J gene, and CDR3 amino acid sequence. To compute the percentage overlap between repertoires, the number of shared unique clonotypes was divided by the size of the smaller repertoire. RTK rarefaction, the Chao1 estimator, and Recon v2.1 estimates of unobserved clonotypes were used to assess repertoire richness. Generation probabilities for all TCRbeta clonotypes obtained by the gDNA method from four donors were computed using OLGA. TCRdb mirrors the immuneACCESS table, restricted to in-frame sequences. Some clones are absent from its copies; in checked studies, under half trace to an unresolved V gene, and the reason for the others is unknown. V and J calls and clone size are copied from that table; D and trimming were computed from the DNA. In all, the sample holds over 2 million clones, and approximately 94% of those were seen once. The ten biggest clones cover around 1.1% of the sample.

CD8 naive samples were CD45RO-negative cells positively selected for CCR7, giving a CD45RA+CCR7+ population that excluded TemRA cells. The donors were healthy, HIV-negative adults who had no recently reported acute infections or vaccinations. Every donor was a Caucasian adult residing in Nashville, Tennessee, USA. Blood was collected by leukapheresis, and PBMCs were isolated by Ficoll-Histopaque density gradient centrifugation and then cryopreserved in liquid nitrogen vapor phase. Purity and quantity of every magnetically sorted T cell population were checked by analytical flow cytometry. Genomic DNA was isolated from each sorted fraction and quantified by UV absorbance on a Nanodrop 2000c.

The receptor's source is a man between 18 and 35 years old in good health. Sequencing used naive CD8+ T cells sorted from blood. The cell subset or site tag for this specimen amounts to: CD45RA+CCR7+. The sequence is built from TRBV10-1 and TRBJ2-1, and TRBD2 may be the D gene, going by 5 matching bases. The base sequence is TGCGCCAGCAGTGAGTCGAGGGCTAGCTACAATGAGCAGTTCTTC. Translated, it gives CASSESRASYNEQFF.